Sequencing of this T cell receptor (beta chain) was carried out in a study of blood T cells in healthy people across ages. With a J-beta primer mix and a sample-barcoded 5' primer, a second PCR ran about 7 to 11 cycles. Paired-end reads containing CDR3 totaled no fewer than 3 million for each sample. TCRdb called the 5' RACE reads again in MiXCR, with one record for every CDR3 protein. The sample lists fewer than 2 million distinct CDR3 sequences, 35% to 50% occurring once. This clonotype occurred a few times. Antigen specificity is unknown. Investigators took 8.5 to 10 milliliters of peripheral blood from every donor. Total RNA extraction produced at least 5.5 micrograms (per sample) for the study. Study conclusions and caveats: Roughly linearly, TCR beta diversity per million T cells fell as age increased.

The sequence came from a human donor in good health. Material: blood.

The CDR3 loop is CASSLEGTNEQFF. In DNA, the CDR3 is TGCGCCAGCAGCTTGGAGGGTACTAATGAGCAGTTCTTC. V gene TRBV5-1 combines with J gene TRBJ2-1; D is ambiguous. This CDR3 has 13 residues. CDR1 and CDR2 (germline): SGHRS, YFSETQ. Deletions cut 0 bases from V and 7 bases from J, with 8 bases between. Complete variable domain (other parts from reference TRBV5-1 and TRBJ2-1): KAGVTQTPRYLIKTRGQQVTLSCSPISGHRSVSWYQQTPGQGLQFLFEYFSETQRNKGNFPGRFSGRQFSNSRSEMNVSTLELGDSALYLCASSLEGTNEQFFGPGTRLTVL.